The rows below give T cell receptor beta chains drawn from one sample of a study of identical twins. TCRdb re-analysed the 5' RACE reads in MiXCR, keeping a single row per CDR3 protein. Here the sample spans about 520,000 distinct CDR3 sequences, roughly a fifth being singletons. These sequences were also reported in another study, on T cells expressing NK-cell markers.

The sequencing input was CD4+ T cells sorted from blood. The receptors were sampled from a woman younger than 30 in good health. Both conserved end residues are part of each CDR3. A D gene is named only where the DNA matches it firmly. Clone size is not always given. Where it is, it says once, few, many or a class for expanded clones.

.	TRBV12-3/TRBV12-4	TRBJ2-1	TRBD2	CASRGLAGVGNEQFF	TGTGCCAGCAGGGGACTAGCGGGAGTAGGCAATGAGCAGTTCTTC
.	TRBV20-1	TRBJ2-1	.	CSAEGGWSYNEQFF	TGCAGTGCAGAGGGGGGGTGGTCCTACAATGAGCAGTTCTTC
few	TRBV7-2	TRBJ1-2	TRBD1	CASSSDRGDYGYTF	TGTGCCAGCAGCTCGGACAGGGGAGACTATGGCTACACCTTC
.	TRBV21-1	TRBJ2-1	.	CASFKGWGPEQFF	TGTGCCAGCTTTAAAGGGTGGGGGCCTGAGCAGTTCTTC
few	TRBV6-1	TRBJ2-7	TRBD1	CASQEGATGAGEQYF	TGTGCCAGCCAAGAGGGAGCGACAGGGGCCGGCGAGCAGTACTTC
many	TRBV20-1	TRBJ1-1	.	CSPRGAEAFF	TGCAGTCCCCGTGGCGCTGAAGCTTTCTTT
.	TRBV5-1	TRBJ1-3	TRBD1	CASSSGTGTGNTIYF	TGCGCCAGCAGCTCCGGGACAGGGACTGGAAACACCATATATTTT
.	TRBV5-1	TRBJ1-2	TRBD1	CASSSNPGTGGGGYTF	TGCGCCAGCAGCTCGAACCCCGGGACAGGGGGTGGTGGCTACACCTTC
many	TRBV29-1	TRBJ2-3	TRBD2	CSVRTSGSSDTQYF	TGCAGCGTTCGGACTAGCGGGAGTTCAGATACGCAGTATTTT
.	TRBV7-2	TRBJ2-3	.	CASSLARATDTQYF	TGTGCCAGCAGCTTGGCTAGAGCCACAGATACGCAGTATTTT
many	TRBV20-1	TRBJ2-3	.	CSAVPRVSDTQYF	TGCAGTGCCGTCCCCCGGGTTTCAGATACGCAGTATTTT
many	TRBV12-3/TRBV12-4	TRBJ2-1	.	CASRRGAGQFF	TGTGCCAGCAGGCGGGGTGCTGGGCAGTTCTTC
.	TRBV5-1	TRBJ2-7	.	CASSQHRDGTYEQYF	TGCGCCAGCAGCCAACACCGGGACGGTACCTACGAGCAGTACTTC
.	TRBV7-9	TRBJ2-5	TRBD2	CASRRLARTQETQYF	TGTGCCAGCAGAAGACTAGCGAGGACGCAAGAGACCCAGTACTTC
.	TRBV20-1	TRBJ2-5	.	CSASPVGGDQETQYF	TGCAGTGCTAGCCCGGTCGGGGGAGACCAAGAGACCCAGTACTTC
.	TRBV12-3/TRBV12-4	TRBJ1-5	TRBD1	CASSRRGPQPQHF	TGTGCCAGCAGCCGCAGGGGGCCTCAGCCCCAGCATTTT